This TCR beta chain was obtained from a study of cytomegalovirus exposure and HLA in healthy donors. CDR3 length: 12 residues. Trimming took 5 bases from V and 1 from J, leaving 5 bases between them. Germline assignment: CDR1 SGHTA and CDR2 FQGNSA. For this clone: What it binds is not known.

Findings and limits, study-wide: A later analysis found that most CMV-associated TCR beta chains appeared HLA-restricted. No immune exposure information besides CMV serostatus was available. Across donors, most TCRs were seen rarely, yet some public ones were widespread. Roughly uniform sequencing depth across donors was assumed, possibly incorrectly.

PCR primers comprised 60 Vbeta and 13 Jbeta primers. TCRdb's table, derived via immunoSEQ multiplex PCR, lists solely in-frame clones and lacks some. The sample carries fewer than 70,000 clones, roughly four fifths recorded once. This TCR derives from a woman aged 55 to 70 in good health and CMV-seropositive. The sequencing sample was made of PBMCs. The chain combines TRBV7-2 with TRBJ2-5; D gene unclear. The CDR3: CASSLPQETQYF. For the CDR3, the DNA is TGTGCCAGCAGCCTTCCCCAAGAGACCCAGTACTTC.